One and the same sample provided the 7 T cell receptor beta chains below, sequenced in a study of T cell changes during pregnancy in multiple sclerosis. The data were produced by immunoSEQ multiplex PCR, yet TCRdb's version contains in-frame clones alone and is incomplete. The table has approximately 74,000 clones, roughly nine tenths seen once; the top ten hold less than 4%. The material sequenced was peripheral blood, taken before pregnancy. These receptors were collected from a female donor with multiple sclerosis, enrolled in a pregnancy study.

The chain uses TRBV7-2 and TRBJ1-2, with TRBD1 matching over 7 bases. Trimming cost V 4 bases and J 4 bases; bases outside gene matches: 9. Germline CDR1 SGHTA, CDR2 FQGNSA. This CDR3 is built from 15 residues. The CDR3: CASSSQTGWVYGYTF. In DNA form, the CDR3 reads TGTGCCAGCAGCTCCCAGACAGGGTGGGTCTATGGCTACACCTTC.

This chain connects TRBV7-6 to TRBJ2-7; D is ambiguous. Germline-derived CDR1 and CDR2 are SGHVS and FNYEAQ. V shed 3 bases and J shed 2 bases, with 8 bases lying between them. The CDR3 is made up of 13 amino acids. The CDR3 sequence: CASSFGTTYEQYF. In nucleotides, the CDR3 is TGTGCCAGCAGCTTTGGCACAACCTACGAGCAGTACTTC.

The genes are TRBV6-5 and TRBJ2-7; 8 bases match TRBD1. V lost 6 bases to trimming and J lost 0 bases; unmatched junction nucleotides: 7. The CDR3 runs to 15 residues. Germline V gene data show CDR1 as MNHEY and CDR2 as SVGAGI. CDR3 residues: CASSAGTGNSYEQYF. DNA of the CDR3: TGTGCCAGCAGCGCCGGGACAGGTAACTCCTACGAGCAGTACTTC.

This clone came up a few times. This chain joins TRBV5-6 and TRBJ2-3; 9 bases line up with TRBD1. The germline CDR1 and CDR2 sequences are SGHDT and YYEEEE. The CDR3 runs to 16 residues. V gave up 0 bases and J gave up 1 base; unmatched junction bases: 3. The CDR3 DNA reads TGTGCCAGCAGCTTGGATCGGACAGGGGGCACAGATACGCAGTATTTT. Its translation is CASSLDRTGGTDTQYF.

The chain couples TRBV2 to TRBJ2-5; D not resolved. Trimming took 8 bases from V and 12 from J, leaving 16 bases between them. This CDR3 is built from 11 residues. Per germline, CDR1 SNHLY and CDR2 FYNNEI. The CDR3 DNA reads TGTGCCAGCGGTCCGCGAACTCGAGAGTACTTC. Amino acids: CASGPRTREYF. The whole variable domain, filled in from reference TRBV2 and TRBJ2-5, reads EPEVTQTPSHQVTQMGQEVILRCVPISNHLYFYWYRQILGQKVEFLVSFYNNEISEKSEIFDDQFSVERPDGSNFTLKIRSTKLEDSAMYFCASGPRTREYFGPGTRLLVL.

The V gene is TRBV9, the J gene TRBJ1-4; no firm D call. The length of the CDR3 is 15 residues. Trimming left V 0 bases short and J 5 bases short, with 11 bases between. Per the germline V gene, CDR1 is SGDLS and CDR2 is YYNGEE. The CDR3 region has the DNA TGTGCCAGCAGCGTAGACGGAGGGCTGAATGAAAAACTGTTTTTT. It encodes CASSVDGGLNEKLFF. Full variable domain (rest looked up from reference TRBV9 and TRBJ1-4): DSGVTQTPKHLITATGQRVTLRCSPRSGDLSVYWYQQSLDQGLQFLIQYYNGEERAKGNILERFSAQQFPDLHSELNLSSLELGDSALYFCASSVDGGLNEKLFFGSGTQLSVL.

The rearrangement links TRBV5-1 to TRBJ2-5; 9 bases align to TRBD2. This CDR3 is built from 13 residues. CDR1 and CDR2 from the germline V gene are SGHRS and YFSETQ. Trimming took 3 bases from V and 3 from J; bases not matched to a gene: 0. The CDR3 here is CASSSSGEETQYF. The DNA of the CDR3 is TGCGCCAGCAGCTCTAGCGGGGAAGAGACCCAGTACTTC. Using reference TRBV5-1 and TRBJ2-5 for the parts outside the CDR3, the full variable domain is KAGVTQTPRYLIKTRGQQVTLSCSPISGHRSVSWYQQTPGQGLQFLFEYFSETQRNKGNFPGRFSGRQFSNSRSEMNVSTLELGDSALYLCASSSSGEETQYFGPGTRLLVL.